The entry below gives a single T cell receptor beta chain sequence along with its context. Antigen specificity is unknown. Germline CDR1 is SGHTS and CDR2 is YDEGEE. With 4 bases removed from V and 0 bases from J, the gap between germline ends came to 19 bases. CDR3 length: 17 residues. The sample comes from a study of Ad26.COV2.S vaccination and SARS-CoV-2 variants. About the study: Ad26.COV2.S, an intramuscular injection, was given once or twice 56 days apart.

The repertoire was sequenced with immunoSEQ multiplex PCR; TCRdb's copy has only in-frame clones and lacks some. The data contain around 320,000 clones, 85% of them seen just once; the ten biggest clones take up approximately 2.1%. Regarding treatment: about 20 received Ad26.COV2.S at low or high dose, single or two shots; about 5 received placebo; per-sample allocation not given. Sampling was done on day 63 after the first vaccine or placebo injection. Ad26.COV2.S expressed prefusion-stabilized spike from the original Wuhan strain. General study results and limits: Overall T cell responses may have been underestimated by the analyses of TCR breadth and depth.

The receptor's source is a person aged 18-60 years who received the Ad26.COV2.S COVID-19 vaccine or a placebo. The specimen was peripheral blood, collected in a trial of Ad26.COV2.S vaccine versus placebo. The rearrangement uses TRBV5-8 and TRBJ1-1; D is possibly TRBD1 (6 bases). DNA for the CDR3: TGTGCCAGCAGCCCGGGGGGCGTCCGACATATGAACACTGAAGCTTTCTTT. Translated, it gives CASSPGGVRHMNTEAFF. The full variable domain, with the rest looked up from reference TRBV5-8 and TRBJ1-1, is EAGVTQSPTHLIKTRGQQATLRCSPISGHTSVYWYQQALGLGLQFLLWYDEGEERNRGNFPPRFSGRQFPNYSSELNVNALELEDSALYLCASSPGGVRHMNTEAFFGQGTRLTVV.